These T cell receptor beta chains were read from a single sample in a study of blood T cell repertoires in COVID-19. The repertoire was sequenced with immunoSEQ multiplex PCR; TCRdb's copy has only in-frame clones and lacks some. The profile shows some 260,000 clones, about 90% of them singletons. The sequencing sample was made of peripheral blood. Source of these receptors: a woman in her 70s with COVID-19, enrolled during active disease. Each CDR3 is given with its conserved first and last residue. A D gene is named only where the DNA matches it firmly.

D	J	V	CDR3
-	TRBJ1-1	TRBV6-6	CASSLQSNTEAFF
-	TRBJ1-4	TRBV25-1	CASGQWGPNEKLFF
-	TRBJ2-7	TRBV27	CASSAQGSSYEQYF
-	TRBJ1-2	TRBV19	CASRWGGYGYTF
TRBD1	TRBJ1-2	TRBV4-1	CASSQDGTGGQDYGYTF
TRBD1	TRBJ2-4	TRBV30	CAWSPLTGVEAKNIQYF
TRBD1	TRBJ1-2	TRBV28	CASRVWGQLSYGYTF
-	TRBJ1-2	TRBV27	CASSLGQWNYGYTF
-	TRBJ2-5	TRBV5-1	CASSYLDRQETQYF
-	TRBJ1-6	TRBV20-1	CSASADYYSPLHF
TRBD2	TRBJ2-1	TRBV7-3	CASSLRGSGIYNEQFF
TRBD1	TRBJ2-7	TRBV11-2	CASSLGQGAYEQYF
-	TRBJ2-3	TRBV27	CASSFSQAHGDTQYF
-	TRBJ1-2	TRBV19	CASSKRGNSNYGYTF
-	TRBJ2-6	TRBV10-3	CAISFGSPGANVLTF
TRBD1	TRBJ1-2	TRBV5-1	CASSEKTGGDGYTF
-	TRBJ2-7	TRBV18	CASSPDRQGEQYF
-	TRBJ2-7	TRBV28	CASSPGDTGTYEQYF
-	TRBJ1-1	TRBV18	CASSPFITGSGEAFF
TRBD1	TRBJ1-5	TRBV19	CASSFQTGHSNQPQHF
-	TRBJ2-3	TRBV7-2	CASSLLQIPGETDTQYF
-	TRBJ2-3	TRBV3-1/TRBV3-2	CASSQGQAGTQYF
TRBD2	TRBJ2-2	TRBV5-4	CASRPGLAGGGTGELFF
-	TRBJ1-2	TRBV19	CASSSSGGRAGGYTF
-	TRBJ1-1	TRBV5-5	CASSLAGRGAFTEAFF
-	TRBJ2-3	TRBV7-9	CASSRVGQGGDTQYF
-	TRBJ1-1	TRBV3-1/TRBV3-2	CASSQVTVDTEAFF
-	TRBJ2-5	TRBV3-1/TRBV3-2	CASSQVRETQETQYF